The clone carrying this T cell receptor (beta chain) was counted between two and nine times. Template material for amplifying TCR beta CDR3 regions consisted of RNA transcripts. HTBI primers were the set used in a first-round RT-PCR of the TCR CDR3. Each CDR3 protein is one row after TCRdb ran MiXCR on the multiplex PCR reads. The data hold under 400,000 distinct CDR3 sequences, with 21% observed a single time. CDR3 length: 13 amino acids. The V segment lost 5 bases and the J segment 6 bases; nucleotides outside the gene matches: 4. Germline CDR1 and CDR2: DFQATT and SNEGSKA (reference sequence). This record comes from a study of T cells in Graves' hyperthyroidism and ophthalmopathy.

The origin of this receptor is a woman in her forties or fifties with Graves' hyperthyroidism. The gene calls are TRBV20-1 and TRBJ2-3; TRBD2 agrees at 11 bases. The sequenced sample was blood. The CDR3 nucleotides read TGCAGTGCTCAACTAGCGGGGGTCGATACGCAGTATTTT. Protein: CSAQLAGVDTQYF.